This is a list of T cell receptor beta chains from one sample in a study of T cells in Graves' hyperthyroidism and ophthalmopathy. TCRdb fed the multiplex PCR reads into MiXCR, producing one record per CDR3 protein. Among 300,000 to 350,000 distinct CDR3 sequences listed, about 15% were seen once. Sequencing input: blood. These receptors all stem from a woman aged 25 to 39 with Graves' hyperthyroidism. Each CDR3 is given with its conserved first and last residue. D genes are given only for firm matches. Not all rows give a size; the values are once, few, many and, for expanded clones, a class.

clone_size	d_call	v_call	j_call	cdr3_aa	cdr3_nt
many	NA	TRBV27	TRBJ1-5	CASSLRLGWNSNQPQHF	TGTGCCAGCAGTTTACGTCTAGGGTGGAATAGCAATCAGCCCCAGCATTTT
many	NA	TRBV27	TRBJ1-5	CASSLSNQVGPQHF	TGTGCCAGCAGTTTATCAAACCAGGTTGGGCCCCAGCATTTT
few	NA	TRBV6-1	TRBJ2-7	CASSEQGRRGQYF	TGTGCCAGCAGTGAACAGGGCAGACGGGGGCAGTACTTC
few	NA	TRBV18	TRBJ2-3	CASSRPPADTQYF	TGTGCCAGCTCACGGCCCCCCGCAGATACGCAGTATTTT
many	TRBD2	TRBV11-2	TRBJ2-1	CASSLVSGRSYNEQFF	TGTGCCAGCAGCTTAGTCAGCGGGAGGTCCTACAATGAGCAGTTCTTC
NA	NA	TRBV18	TRBJ2-2	CASSPLRRGYGELFF	TGTGCCAGCTCACCACTACGTCGGGGCTACGGAGAGCTGTTTTTT
NA	NA	TRBV30	TRBJ1-2	CAWSVGIGVIDYGYTF	TGTGCCTGGAGTGTAGGCATCGGGGTAATAGACTATGGCTACACCTTC
NA	TRBD2	TRBV7-8	TRBJ2-7	CASSFRTSGISEQYF	TGTGCCAGCAGCTTCCGGACTAGCGGGATAAGTGAGCAGTACTTC
many	TRBD1	TRBV5-1	TRBJ2-7	CASSLTGDEQYF	TGCGCCAGCAGCTTGACAGGGGACGAGCAGTACTTC
NA	NA	TRBV7-2	TRBJ1-1	CASSQEGGGIGNTEAFF	TGTGCCAGCAGCCAAGAGGGAGGGGGGATCGGGAACACTGAAGCTTTCTTT
few	TRBD2	TRBV3-1	TRBJ2-5	CASNAGGGGETQYF	TGTGCCAGCAATGCGGGAGGAGGTGGGGAGACCCAGTACTTC
many	NA	TRBV28	TRBJ1-1	CASSNGVMNTEAFF	TGTGCCAGCAGTAACGGGGTTATGAACACTGAAGCTTTCTTT
many	TRBD2	TRBV13	TRBJ2-1	CASTSEGRGGRSDNEQFF	TGTGCCAGCACCTCCGAGGGGAGGGGCGGGAGGAGCGACAATGAGCAGTTCTTC
NA	TRBD1	TRBV5-5	TRBJ1-3	CASSLGTGGNTIYF	TGTGCCAGCAGTCTAGGGACAGGGGGAAACACCATATATTTT
many	NA	TRBV6-1	TRBJ1-4	CASSPREGTNEKLFF	TGTGCCAGCAGTCCGCGGGAGGGCACTAATGAAAAACTGTTTTTT
many	NA	TRBV6-1	TRBJ2-1	CASISGLSEQFF	TGTGCCAGCATATCGGGGCTTAGTGAGCAGTTCTTC
many	TRBD2	TRBV28	TRBJ2-3	CASRIAGGMTDTQYF	TGTGCCAGCCGAATAGCGGGAGGGATGACAGATACGCAGTATTTT
many	TRBD1	TRBV2	TRBJ1-3	CASSGGQFTGNTIYF	TGTGCCAGCAGTGGGGGACAGTTCACTGGAAACACCATATATTTT
NA	TRBD2	TRBV7-9	TRBJ2-1	CASSLARAGAHNEQFF	TGTGCCAGCAGCTTAGCGCGCGCGGGAGCTCACAATGAGCAGTTCTTC
NA	NA	TRBV6-1	TRBJ2-7	CATSPGEPYEQYF	TGTGCCACCTCACCTGGGGAGCCCTACGAGCAGTACTTC
many	NA	TRBV3-1	TRBJ2-7	CASSHSGREQYF	TGTGCCAGCAGCCATTCGGGACGCGAGCAGTACTTC
many	NA	TRBV7-2	TRBJ1-1	CASSPRWRGTEAFF	TGTGCCAGCAGCCCCCGGTGGCGCGGCACTGAAGCTTTCTTT
NA	TRBD1	TRBV30	TRBJ1-5	CAWSASTGAGNQPQHF	TGTGCCTGGAGTGCATCGACAGGGGCGGGCAATCAGCCCCAGCATTTT
NA	TRBD1	TRBV24-1	TRBJ2-2	CATSDSSRGSGELFF	TGTGCCACCAGTGATTCATCCAGGGGGTCGGGGGAGCTGTTTTTT
NA	NA	TRBV27	TRBJ2-7	CASSLQYSSYEQYF	TGTGCCAGCAGTTTACAATACAGTTCCTACGAGCAGTACTTC
many	NA	TRBV7-2	TRBJ2-5	CASSRGVDSRHQETQYF	TGTGCCAGCAGCCGCGGAGTGGACAGCCGTCACCAAGAGACCCAGTACTTC
many	NA	TRBV27	TRBJ2-2	CASSLRPSEGRTGELFF	TGTGCCAGCAGTCTACGACCATCGGAGGGACGGACAGGGGAGCTGTTTTTT
many	TRBD2	TRBV3-1	TRBJ2-7	CAGSPRQTSGREQYF	TGTGCCGGCAGCCCCCGGCAGACTAGCGGGAGGGAGCAGTACTTC
NA	TRBD2	TRBV20-1	TRBJ2-3	CSASHAGTSGRGLTDTQYF	TGCAGTGCTAGTCACGCCGGGACTAGCGGGAGGGGGCTCACAGATACGCAGTATTTT
NA	NA	TRBV4-2	TRBJ1-5	CASSQDPGQGYQPQHF	TGTGCCAGCAGCCAAGATCCGGGGCAGGGATATCAGCCCCAGCATTTT
NA	NA	TRBV6-1	TRBJ1-1	CATSVNTEAFF	TGTGCCACCTCAGTGAACACTGAAGCTTTCTTT
many	NA	TRBV7-9	TRBJ2-7	CASSSGGILDEQYF	TGTGCCAGCAGCTCCGGAGGGATTCTCGACGAGCAGTACTTC
NA	NA	TRBV3-1	TRBJ2-7	CASSQVARDEIKLYEQYF	TGTGCCAGCAGCCAAGTAGCTAGGGACGAGATAAAACTTTACGAGCAGTACTTC
many	TRBD2	TRBV7-2	TRBJ2-3	CASSSSGAGVVYTQYF	TGTGCCAGCAGCTCGTCGGGAGCGGGAGTGGTGTATACGCAGTATTTT
NA	NA	TRBV12-3/TRBV12-4	TRBJ2-1	CASSLRVGRSSYNEQFF	TGTGCCAGCAGTTTAAGAGTGGGACGGAGCTCCTACAATGAGCAGTTCTTC
NA	NA	TRBV6-1	TRBJ1-5	CASSPHPNQPQHF	TGTGCCAGCAGCCCTCACCCGAATCAGCCCCAGCATTTT
many	NA	TRBV28	TRBJ1-5	CASSFGSSRFQHF	TGTGCCAGCAGTTTTGGATCCAGTAGGTTCCAGCATTTT
NA	NA	TRBV5-1	TRBJ2-2	CASSSTTAGGELFF	TGCGCCAGCAGCTCCACAACCGCGGGAGGGGAGCTGTTTTTT
once	TRBD2	TRBV9	TRBJ2-3	CASSVAPNIAGGQGVQYF	TGTGCCAGCAGCGTAGCCCCGAATATAGCGGGAGGTCAGGGGGTGCAGTATTTT
many	NA	TRBV12-3/TRBV12-4	TRBJ1-1	CASSAGPINTEAFF	TGTGCCAGCAGTGCCGGACCGATAAACACTGAAGCTTTCTTT
many	TRBD1	TRBV30	TRBJ2-7	CAWSEGQGVEQYF	TGTGCCTGGAGTGAGGGACAGGGTGTCGAGCAGTACTTC
NA	NA	TRBV9	TRBJ1-5	CASSPSGINQPQHF	TGTGCCAGCAGCCCATCAGGAATCAATCAGCCCCAGCATTTT
NA	TRBD1	TRBV20-1	TRBJ2-1	CSATAGTGWDEQFF	TGCAGTGCTACGGCCGGGACAGGATGGGATGAGCAGTTCTTC
many	NA	TRBV28	TRBJ2-5	CASTPGRHETQYF	TGTGCCAGCACCCCTGGGCGCCATGAGACCCAGTACTTC
many	TRBD2	TRBV20-1	TRBJ2-1	CSASGGSLGLSGTSYNEQFF	TGCAGTGCTAGCGGGGGTTCCTTGGGCCTTAGCGGGACCTCCTACAATGAGCAGTTCTTC
once	NA	TRBV10-3	TRBJ1-2	CAIRTGYGYTF	TGTGCCATCCGGACGGGGTACGGCTACACCTTC
many	NA	TRBV7-2	TRBJ1-5	CASSLIGQPQHF	TGTGCCAGCAGCTTAATCGGTCAGCCCCAGCATTTT
NA	TRBD2	TRBV4-3	TRBJ2-1	CASSQWRGSSYNEQFF	TGCGCCAGCAGCCAATGGCGCGGGAGCTCCTACAATGAGCAGTTCTTC
many	TRBD2	TRBV18	TRBJ2-7	CASSLAGVGYEQYF	TGTGCCAGCTCACTAGCGGGAGTCGGTTACGAGCAGTACTTC
many	NA	TRBV3-1	TRBJ1-2	CASSQGSTRGYTF	TGTGCCAGCAGCCAAGGTTCGACCCGTGGCTACACCTTC
many	NA	TRBV7-3	TRBJ1-5	CASSLTTVDSNQPQHF	TGTGCCAGCAGCCTAACCACAGTTGATAGCAATCAGCCCCAGCATTTT
NA	TRBD2	TRBV10-1	TRBJ2-1	CASSEGVAGGGYKQFF	TGCGCCAGCAGTGAGGGCGTAGCGGGAGGGGGTTATAAGCAGTTCTTC